A single sample gave rise to the 8 T cell receptor beta chains below, sequenced in a study of T cells in Graves' hyperthyroidism and ophthalmopathy. What was amplified from RNA transcripts were TCR beta CDR3 regions. Carried out on the TCR CDR3, a first-round RT-PCR used the HTBI primer set. TCRdb itself ran the multiplex PCR reads through MiXCR, one entry per CDR3 protein. The repertoire holds about 590,000 distinct CDR3 sequences, with about 15% as singletons. Source material: blood. Receptors originate from a woman in her thirties with Graves' hyperthyroidism.

The chain recombines TRBV9 with TRBJ1-1, with a possible D match to TRBD1 (5 bases). Germline loops: CDR1 SGDLS, CDR2 YYNGEE. Trimming took off 1 base at V and 3 bases at J, with 13 bases between the two ends. The CDR3 consists of 15 residues. The CDR3 region is CASSVQGVPDTEAFF. The CDR3 nucleotides are TGTGCCAGCAGCGTACAGGGTGTACCGGACACTGAAGCTTTCTTT. The entire variable domain, with the rest obtained from reference TRBV9 and TRBJ1-1, is as follows: DSGVTQTPKHLITATGQRVTLRCSPRSGDLSVYWYQQSLDQGLQFLIQYYNGEERAKGNILERFSAQQFPDLHSELNLSSLELGDSALYFCASSVQGVPDTEAFFGQGTRLTVV.

This clonotype was detected ten times or more. The genes are TRBV12-3 or TRBV12-4 and TRBJ2-3, with unresolved D. The V end was cut by 3 bases, the J end by 0 bases, with 7 bases between. The CDR3 loop spans 14 amino acids. CDR3 bases: TGTGCCAGCAGTTTGGGATTTAGCACAGATACGCAGTATTTT. This translates into CASSLGFSTDTQYF.

There are many counts of this clonotype. The chain joins TRBV5-1 to TRBJ1-1; tentatively, D is TRBD1 (6 bases). V lost 4 bases and J 0 bases, leaving 13 bases between the germline ends. There are 15 residues in the CDR3. Germline CDR1 and CDR2: SGHRS and YFSETQ. The CDR3 nucleotides are TGCGCCAGCAGCAAACAACAGGGAATGAACACTGAAGCTTTCTTT. This gives the protein CASSKQQGMNTEAFF.

This clonotype occurred many times. J is TRBJ2-7 and V is TRBV28; D is undetermined. V was pared by 3 bases and J by 2 bases, with 14 bases between. The germline V gene encodes CDR1 MDHEN and CDR2 SYDVKM. The CDR3 loop spans 15 amino acids. CDR3 sequence (DNA): TGTGCCAGCAGTTTGCGACCACGAAATACCTACGAGCAGTACTTC. As protein: CASSLRPRNTYEQYF. The variable domain in full, with the rest retrieved from reference TRBV28 and TRBJ2-7, is DVKVTQSSRYLVKRTGEKVFLECVQDMDHENMFWYRQDPGLGLRLIYFSYDVKMKEKGDIPEGYSVSREKKERFSLILESASTNQTSMYLCASSLRPRNTYEQYFGPGTRLTVT.

The V gene is TRBV10-3, the J gene TRBJ1-1; no clear D gene. From germline, CDR1 is ENHRY and CDR2 SYGVKD. The CDR3 sequence is 15 residues long. V lost 0 bases and J lost 1, with 9 bases in between. CDR3 loop: CAISESIHRNTEAFF. The DNA for the CDR3 is TGTGCCATCAGTGAGTCGATCCATAGGAACACTGAAGCTTTCTTT.

This clonotype was found many times. The rearrangement joins TRBV2 to TRBJ2-3; D gene ambiguous. V lost 4 bases, J lost 9 bases, and 5 bases lay in between. CDR3 length equals 10 residues. Looked up from germline, CDR1 is SNHLY and CDR2 is FYNNEI. CDR3 sequence reads: CASSALTQYF. CDR3 bases: TGTGCCAGCAGTGCGTTAACGCAGTATTTT.

The chain is built from TRBV24-1 and TRBJ2-1; D is undetermined. V shed 12 bases and J shed 10 bases, with 15 bases lying between them. Germline V gene data show CDR1 as KGHDR and CDR2 as SFDVKD. The CDR3 sequence is 11 residues long. CDR3 sequence (DNA): TGTGCCCCCGAGGTCCCGTCGGAGCAGTTCTTC. This translates into CAPEVPSEQFF.

This clonotype turned up a few times. The V and J genes are TRBV10-3 and TRBJ1-1; D remains ambiguous. The CDR3 loop spans 13 amino acids. The germline gives CDR1 ENHRY, CDR2 SYGVKD. Trimming shortened V by 6 bases and J by 4 bases, and 12 bases separated the two germline ends. CDR3 amino acids: CAIRSRASTEAFF. CDR3 nucleotide sequence: TGTGCCATCAGGAGCCGAGCGAGCACTGAAGCTTTCTTT.